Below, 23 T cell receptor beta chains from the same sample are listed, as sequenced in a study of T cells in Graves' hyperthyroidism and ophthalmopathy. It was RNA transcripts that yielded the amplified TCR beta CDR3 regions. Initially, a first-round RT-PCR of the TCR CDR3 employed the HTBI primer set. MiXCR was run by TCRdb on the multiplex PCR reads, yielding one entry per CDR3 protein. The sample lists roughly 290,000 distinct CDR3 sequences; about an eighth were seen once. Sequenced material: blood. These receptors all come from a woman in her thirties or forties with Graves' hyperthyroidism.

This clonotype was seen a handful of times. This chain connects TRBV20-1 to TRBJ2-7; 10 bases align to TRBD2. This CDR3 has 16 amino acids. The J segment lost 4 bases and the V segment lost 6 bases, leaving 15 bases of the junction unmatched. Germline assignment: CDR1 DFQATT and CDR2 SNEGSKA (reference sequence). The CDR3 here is CSAWTSGSPVLYEQYF. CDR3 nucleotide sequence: TGCAGTGCGTGGACTAGCGGAAGCCCCGTTCTGTACGAGCAGTACTTC.

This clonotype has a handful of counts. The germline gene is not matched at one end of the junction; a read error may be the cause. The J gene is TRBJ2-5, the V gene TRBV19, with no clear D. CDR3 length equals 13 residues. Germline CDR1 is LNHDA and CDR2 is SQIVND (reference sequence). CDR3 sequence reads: CTSSGPAGETQYF. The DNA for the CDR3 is TGTACCAGTTCCGGTCCGGCTGGAGAGACCCAGTACTTC.

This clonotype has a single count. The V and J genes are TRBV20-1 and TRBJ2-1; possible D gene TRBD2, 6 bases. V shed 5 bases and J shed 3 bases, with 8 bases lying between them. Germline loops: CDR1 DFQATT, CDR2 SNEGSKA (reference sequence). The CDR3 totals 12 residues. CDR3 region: CSAVGGYNEQFF. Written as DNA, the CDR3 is TGCAGTGCTGTGGGAGGCTACAATGAGCAGTTCTTC.

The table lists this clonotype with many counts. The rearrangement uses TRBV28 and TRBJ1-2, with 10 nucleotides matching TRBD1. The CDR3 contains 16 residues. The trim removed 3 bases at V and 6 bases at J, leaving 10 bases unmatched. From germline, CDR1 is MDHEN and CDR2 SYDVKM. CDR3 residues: CASSLVGQGFRDGYTF. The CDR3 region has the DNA TGTGCCAGCAGTTTGGTGGGACAGGGGTTTAGGGATGGCTACACCTTC.

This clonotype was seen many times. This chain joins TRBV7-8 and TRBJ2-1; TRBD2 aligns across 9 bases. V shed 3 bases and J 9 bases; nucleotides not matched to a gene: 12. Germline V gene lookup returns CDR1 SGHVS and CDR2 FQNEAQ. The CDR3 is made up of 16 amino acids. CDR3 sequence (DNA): TGTGCCAGCAGCTTTGGACGCGGGAGGGCGATAGGTGAGCAGTTCTTC. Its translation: CASSFGRGRAIGEQFF.

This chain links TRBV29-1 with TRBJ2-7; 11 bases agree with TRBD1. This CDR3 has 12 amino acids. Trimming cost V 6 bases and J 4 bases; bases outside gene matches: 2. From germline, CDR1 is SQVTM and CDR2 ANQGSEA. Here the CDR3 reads CSVGDRGYEQYF. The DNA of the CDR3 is TGCAGCGTGGGGGACAGGGGGTACGAGCAGTACTTC.

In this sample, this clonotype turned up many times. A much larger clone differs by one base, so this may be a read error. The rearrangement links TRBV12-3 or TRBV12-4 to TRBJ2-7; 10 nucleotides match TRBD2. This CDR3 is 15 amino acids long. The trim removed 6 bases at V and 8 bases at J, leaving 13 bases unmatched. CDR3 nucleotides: TGTGCCAGCAGGCAGGGGACTAGCGATTGGTACAAGCAGTACTTC. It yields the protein CASRQGTSDWYKQYF.

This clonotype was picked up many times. This CDR3 reads CASSTRGYNEQFF. As DNA, the CDR3 is TGTGCCAGCAGCACGAGGGGCTACAATGAGCAGTTCTTC. The chain uses TRBV7-3 and TRBJ2-1; D is perhaps TRBD1 or TRBD2 (5 bases each). The V gene lost 5 bases and the J gene lost 3 bases, with 8 bases spanning the gap. Looked up from germline, CDR1 is SGHTA and CDR2 is FQGTGA. The CDR3 is made up of 13 amino acids.

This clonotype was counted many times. CDR3 nucleotide sequence: TGTGCCATTGGAACTGCACGGGAGACCCAGTACTTC. The encoded protein is CAIGTARETQYF. This chain joins TRBV10-3 and TRBJ2-5, with unresolved D. V was cut by 9 bases and J by 5 bases, with 13 bases left in between. The CDR3 is made up of 12 amino acids. The V gene's germline CDR1 is ENHRY and CDR2 SYGVKD.

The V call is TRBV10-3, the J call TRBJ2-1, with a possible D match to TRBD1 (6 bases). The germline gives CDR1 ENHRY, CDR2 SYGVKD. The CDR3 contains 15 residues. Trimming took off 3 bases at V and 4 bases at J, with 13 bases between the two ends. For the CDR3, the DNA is TGTGCCATCAGTGAAAAACAGGGAATATACAATGAGCAGTTCTTC. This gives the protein CAISEKQGIYNEQFF.

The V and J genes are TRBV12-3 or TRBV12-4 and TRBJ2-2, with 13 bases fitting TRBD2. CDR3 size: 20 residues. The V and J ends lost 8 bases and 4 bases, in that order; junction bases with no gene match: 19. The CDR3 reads CASGGFVGLAGPRGTGELFF. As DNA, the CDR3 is TGTGCCAGCGGGGGTTTCGTGGGACTAGCGGGGCCCCGGGGCACCGGGGAGCTGTTTTTT.

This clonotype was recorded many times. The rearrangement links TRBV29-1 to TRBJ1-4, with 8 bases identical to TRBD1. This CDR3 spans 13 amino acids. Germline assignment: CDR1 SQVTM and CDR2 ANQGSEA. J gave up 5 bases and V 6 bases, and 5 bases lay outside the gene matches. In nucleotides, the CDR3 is TGCAGCGTCATACAGGGGGGAAATGAAAAACTGTTTTTT. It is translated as CSVIQGGNEKLFF.

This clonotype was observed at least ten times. The CDR3 DNA follows: TGCAGTGCCCACGTGGCAGGAGGGAACCAGCCCCAGCATTTT. As protein: CSAHVAGGNQPQHF. This chain uses TRBV20-1 with TRBJ1-5; D is undetermined. This CDR3 has 14 residues. Looked up from germline, CDR1 is DFQATT and CDR2 is SNEGSKA (reference sequence). Deletions cut 6 bases from V and 7 bases from J, with 19 bases between.

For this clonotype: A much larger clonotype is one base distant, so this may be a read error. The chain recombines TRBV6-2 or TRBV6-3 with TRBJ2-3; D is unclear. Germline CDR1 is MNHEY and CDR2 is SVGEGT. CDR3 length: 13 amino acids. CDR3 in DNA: TGTACCAGCAGTTACGACCCTCCAGATACGCAGTATTTT. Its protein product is CTSSYDPPDTQYF.

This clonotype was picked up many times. The CDR3 sequence is CASSPGGKKTENYGYTF. The CDR3 DNA reads as TGTGCCAGCAGCCCCGGGGGAAAAAAGACAGAAAACTATGGCTACACCTTC. The chain joins TRBV11-2 to TRBJ1-2; a weak D match, TRBD1 (5 bases). V was pared by 5 bases and J by 2 bases, with 21 bases between. Germline CDR1 SGHAT, CDR2 FQNNGV. The CDR3 totals 17 residues.

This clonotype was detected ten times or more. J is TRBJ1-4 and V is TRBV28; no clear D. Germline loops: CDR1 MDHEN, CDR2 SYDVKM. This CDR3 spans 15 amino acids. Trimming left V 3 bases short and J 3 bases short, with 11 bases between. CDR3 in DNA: TGTGCCAGCAGTTTTGTCCCGGCGGCTAATGAAAAACTGTTTTTT. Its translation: CASSFVPAANEKLFF.

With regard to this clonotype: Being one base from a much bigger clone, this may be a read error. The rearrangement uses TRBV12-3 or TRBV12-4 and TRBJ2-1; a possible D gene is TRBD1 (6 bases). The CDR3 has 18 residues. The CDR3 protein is CASSLVGARGGAYNEQLF. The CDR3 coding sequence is TGTGCCAGCAGTTTAGTGGGGGCGCGTGGGGGAGCCTACAATGAGCAGCTCTTC.

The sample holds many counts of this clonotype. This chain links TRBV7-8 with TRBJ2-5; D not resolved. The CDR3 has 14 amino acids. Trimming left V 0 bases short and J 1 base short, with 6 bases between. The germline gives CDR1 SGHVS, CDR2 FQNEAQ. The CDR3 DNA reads TGTGCCAGCAGCTTAGCCCCTCCCCAAGAGACCCAGTACTTC. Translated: CASSLAPPQETQYF.

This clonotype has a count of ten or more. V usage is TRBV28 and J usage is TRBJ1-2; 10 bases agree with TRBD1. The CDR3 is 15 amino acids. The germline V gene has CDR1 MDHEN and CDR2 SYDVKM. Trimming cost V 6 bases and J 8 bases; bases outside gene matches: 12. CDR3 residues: CASSSPTGGFLGYTF. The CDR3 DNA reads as TGTGCCAGCAGCTCCCCGACAGGGGGCTTCTTGGGCTACACCTTC.

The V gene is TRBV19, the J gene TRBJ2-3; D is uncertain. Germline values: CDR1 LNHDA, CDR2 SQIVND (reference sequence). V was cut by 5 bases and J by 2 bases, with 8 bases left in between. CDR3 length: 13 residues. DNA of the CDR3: TGTGCCAGTAGTTTGCGGATCACAGATACGCAGTATTTT. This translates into CASSLRITDTQYF.

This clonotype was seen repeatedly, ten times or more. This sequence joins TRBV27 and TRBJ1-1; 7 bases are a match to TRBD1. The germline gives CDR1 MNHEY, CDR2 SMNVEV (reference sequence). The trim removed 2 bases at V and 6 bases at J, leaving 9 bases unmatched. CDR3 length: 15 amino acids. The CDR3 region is CASSLRETGMPEAFF. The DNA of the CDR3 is TGTGCCAGCAGTTTAAGGGAGACAGGGATGCCTGAAGCTTTCTTT.

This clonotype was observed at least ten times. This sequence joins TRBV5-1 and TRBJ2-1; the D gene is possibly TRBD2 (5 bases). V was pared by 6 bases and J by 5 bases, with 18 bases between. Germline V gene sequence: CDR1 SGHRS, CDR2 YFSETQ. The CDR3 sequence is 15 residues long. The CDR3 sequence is CASTLLGLADNEQFF. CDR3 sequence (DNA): TGCGCCAGCACGCTCCTTGGGCTAGCCGACAATGAGCAGTTCTTC.

CDR3 region: CAIGTSETYEQYF. As DNA, the CDR3 is TGTGCCATCGGGACTAGCGAGACCTACGAGCAGTACTTC. The J gene is TRBJ2-7, the V gene TRBV10-3, with 10 bases lining up with TRBD2. Germline CDR1 reads ENHRY; CDR2 reads SYGVKD. CDR3 length: 13 amino acids. V gave up 8 bases and J gave up 2 bases; unmatched junction bases: 3.